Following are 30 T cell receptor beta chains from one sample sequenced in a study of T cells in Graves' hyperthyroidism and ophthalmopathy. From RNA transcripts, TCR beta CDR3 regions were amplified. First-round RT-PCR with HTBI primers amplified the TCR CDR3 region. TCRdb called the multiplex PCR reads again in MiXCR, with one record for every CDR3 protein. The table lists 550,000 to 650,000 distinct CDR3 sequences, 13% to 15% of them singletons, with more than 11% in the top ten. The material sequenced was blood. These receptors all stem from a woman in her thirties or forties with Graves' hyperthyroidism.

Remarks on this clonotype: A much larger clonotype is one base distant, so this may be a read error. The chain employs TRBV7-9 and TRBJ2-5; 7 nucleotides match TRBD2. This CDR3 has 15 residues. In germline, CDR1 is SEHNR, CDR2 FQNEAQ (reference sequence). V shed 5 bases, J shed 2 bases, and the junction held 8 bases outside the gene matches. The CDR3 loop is CASSAGGGPQETQYF. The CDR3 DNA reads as TGTGCCAGCAGCGCCGGCGGGGGACCTCAAGAGACCCAGTACTTC. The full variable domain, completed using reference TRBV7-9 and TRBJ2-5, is DTGVSQNPRHKITKRGQNVTFRCDPISEHNRLYWYRQTLGQGPEFLTYFQNEAQLEKSRLLSDRFSAERPKGSFSTLEIQRTEQGDSAMYLCASSAGGGPQETQYFGPGTRLLVL.

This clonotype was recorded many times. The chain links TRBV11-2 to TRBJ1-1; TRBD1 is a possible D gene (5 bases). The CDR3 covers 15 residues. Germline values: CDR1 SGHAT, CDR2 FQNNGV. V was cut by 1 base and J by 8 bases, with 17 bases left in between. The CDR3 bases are TGTGCCAGCAGCTTAGGCCCAGGGACCTCTAAAGAAGCTTTCTTT. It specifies CASSLGPGTSKEAFF.

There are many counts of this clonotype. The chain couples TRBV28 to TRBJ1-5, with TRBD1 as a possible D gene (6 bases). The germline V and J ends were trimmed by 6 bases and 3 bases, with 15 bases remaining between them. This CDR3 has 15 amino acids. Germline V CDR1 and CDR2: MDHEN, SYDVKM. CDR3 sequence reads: CASRTTGSANQPQHF. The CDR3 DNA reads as TGTGCCAGCAGGACAACAGGGAGCGCCAATCAGCCCCAGCATTTT.

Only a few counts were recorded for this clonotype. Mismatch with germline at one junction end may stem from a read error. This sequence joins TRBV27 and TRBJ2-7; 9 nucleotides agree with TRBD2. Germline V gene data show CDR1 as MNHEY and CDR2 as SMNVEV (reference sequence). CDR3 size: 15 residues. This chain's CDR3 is CASSISGTSIVEQYF. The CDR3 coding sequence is TGTGCCAGCAGTATATCCGGGACTAGCATAGTCGAGCAGTACTTC.

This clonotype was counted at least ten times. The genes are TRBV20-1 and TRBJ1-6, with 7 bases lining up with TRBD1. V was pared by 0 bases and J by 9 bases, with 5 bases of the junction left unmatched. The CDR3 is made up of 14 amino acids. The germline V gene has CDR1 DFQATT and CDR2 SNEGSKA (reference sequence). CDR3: CSARDTGVVSPLHF. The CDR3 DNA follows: TGCAGTGCTAGAGATACAGGGGTGGTTTCACCCCTCCACTTT.

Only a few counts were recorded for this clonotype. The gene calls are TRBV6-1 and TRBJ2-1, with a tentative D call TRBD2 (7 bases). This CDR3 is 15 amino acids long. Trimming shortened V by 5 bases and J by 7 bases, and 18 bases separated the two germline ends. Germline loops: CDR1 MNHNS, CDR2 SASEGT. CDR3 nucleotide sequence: TGTGCCAGCAGTACAGGGTCGGGAGCGGGGAATGAGCAGTTCTTC. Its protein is CASSTGSGAGNEQFF.

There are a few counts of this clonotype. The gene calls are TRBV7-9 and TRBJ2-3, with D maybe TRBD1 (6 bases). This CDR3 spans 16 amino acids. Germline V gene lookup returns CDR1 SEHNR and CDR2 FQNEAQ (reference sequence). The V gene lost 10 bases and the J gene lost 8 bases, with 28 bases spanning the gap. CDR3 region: CATPSEPGHPLGTQYF. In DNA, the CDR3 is TGTGCCACCCCCTCCGAACCGGGACACCCCCTAGGTACGCAGTATTTT.

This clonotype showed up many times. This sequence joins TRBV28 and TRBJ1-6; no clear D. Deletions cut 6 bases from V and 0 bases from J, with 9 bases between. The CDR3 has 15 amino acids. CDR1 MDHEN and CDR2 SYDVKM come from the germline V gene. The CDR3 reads CASSSLSSYNSPLHF. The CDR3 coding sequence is TGTGCCAGCAGCTCTTTAAGCTCCTATAATTCACCCCTCCACTTT.

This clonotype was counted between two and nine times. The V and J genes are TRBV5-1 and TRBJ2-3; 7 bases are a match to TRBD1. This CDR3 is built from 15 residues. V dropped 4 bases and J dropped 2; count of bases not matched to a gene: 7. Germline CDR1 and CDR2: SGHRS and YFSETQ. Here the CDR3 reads CASSPDRKNTDTQYF. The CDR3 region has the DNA TGCGCCAGCAGCCCGGACAGGAAAAACACAGATACGCAGTATTTT.

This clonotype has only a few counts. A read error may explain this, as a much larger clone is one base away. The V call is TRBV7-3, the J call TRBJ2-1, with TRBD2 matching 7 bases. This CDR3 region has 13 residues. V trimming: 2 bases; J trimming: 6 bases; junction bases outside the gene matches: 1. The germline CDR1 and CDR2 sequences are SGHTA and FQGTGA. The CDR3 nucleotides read TGTGCCAGCAGCTTATGGGGGGGCAATGAGCAGTTCTTC. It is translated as CASSLWGGNEQFF.

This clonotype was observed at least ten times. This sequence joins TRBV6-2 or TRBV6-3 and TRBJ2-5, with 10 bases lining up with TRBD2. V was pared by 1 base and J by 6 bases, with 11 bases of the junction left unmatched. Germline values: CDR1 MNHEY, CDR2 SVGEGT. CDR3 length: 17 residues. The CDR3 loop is CASSYFPSGGRGKTQYF. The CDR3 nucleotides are TGTGCCAGCAGTTACTTTCCTAGCGGGGGTCGGGGTAAGACCCAGTACTTC.

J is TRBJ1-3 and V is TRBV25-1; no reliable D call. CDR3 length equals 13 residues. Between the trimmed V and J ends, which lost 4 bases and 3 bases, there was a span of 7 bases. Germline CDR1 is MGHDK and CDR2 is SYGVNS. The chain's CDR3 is CASSVVFGNTIYF. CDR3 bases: TGTGCCAGCAGTGTGGTTTTTGGAAACACCATATATTTT. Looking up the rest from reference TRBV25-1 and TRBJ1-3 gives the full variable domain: EADIYQTPRYLVIGTGKKITLECSQTMGHDKMYWYQQDPGMELHLIHYSYGVNSTEKGDLSSESTVSRIRTEHFPLTLESARPSHTSQYLCASSVVFGNTIYFGEGSWLTVV.

CDR3 sequence (DNA): TGTGCCAGCAGCTCAAACTACTACACCGGGGAGCTGTTTTTT. Translation: CASSSNYYTGELFF. The chain has TRBV9 and TRBJ2-2; D gene uncertain. The CDR3 length is 14 residues. Germline V gene sequence: CDR1 SGDLS, CDR2 YYNGEE. The V end lost 4 bases, the J end lost 3 bases, and 10 bases lay between the germline ends.

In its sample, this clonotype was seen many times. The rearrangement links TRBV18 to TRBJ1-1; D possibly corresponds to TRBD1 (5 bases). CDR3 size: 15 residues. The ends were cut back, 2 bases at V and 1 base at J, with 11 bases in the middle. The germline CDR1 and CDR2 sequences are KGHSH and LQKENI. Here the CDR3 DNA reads TGTGCCAGCTCACCAACCATTGACAGGAACACTGAAGCTTTCTTT. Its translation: CASSPTIDRNTEAFF.

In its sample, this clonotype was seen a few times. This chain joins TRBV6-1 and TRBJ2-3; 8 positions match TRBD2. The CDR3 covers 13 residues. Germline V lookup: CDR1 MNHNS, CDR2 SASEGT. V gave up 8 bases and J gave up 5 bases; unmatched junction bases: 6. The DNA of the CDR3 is TGTGCCAGCCAGCGGGAGCCGGTAGATACGCAGTATTTT. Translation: CASQREPVDTQYF.

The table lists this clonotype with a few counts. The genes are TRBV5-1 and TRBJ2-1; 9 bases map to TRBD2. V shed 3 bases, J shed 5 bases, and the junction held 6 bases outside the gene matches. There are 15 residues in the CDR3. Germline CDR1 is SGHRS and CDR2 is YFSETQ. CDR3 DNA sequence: TGCGCCAGCAGCTCCAGCGGGAGGTCTAACAATGAGCAGTTCTTC. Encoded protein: CASSSSGRSNNEQFF.

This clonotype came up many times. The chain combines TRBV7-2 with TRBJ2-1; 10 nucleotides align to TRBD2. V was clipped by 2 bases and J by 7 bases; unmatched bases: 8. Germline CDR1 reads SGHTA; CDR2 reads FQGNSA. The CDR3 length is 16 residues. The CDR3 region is CASSLWALAGDNEQFF. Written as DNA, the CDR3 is TGTGCCAGCAGCTTATGGGCGCTAGCGGGAGATAATGAGCAGTTCTTC. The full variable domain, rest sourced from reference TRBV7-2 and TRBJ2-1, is GAGVSQSPSNKVTEKGKDVELRCDPISGHTALYWYRQSLGQGLEFLIYFQGNSAPDKSGLPSDRFSAERTGGSVSTLTIQRTQQEDSAVYLCASSLWALAGDNEQFFGPGTRLTVL.

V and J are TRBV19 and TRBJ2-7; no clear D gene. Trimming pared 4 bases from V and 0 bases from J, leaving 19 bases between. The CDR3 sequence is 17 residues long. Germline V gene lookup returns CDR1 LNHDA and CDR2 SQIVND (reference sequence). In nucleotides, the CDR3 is TGTGCCAGTAGTAAGGCCCCACTGACTCACTACTCCTACGAGCAGTACTTC. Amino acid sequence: CASSKAPLTHYSYEQYF. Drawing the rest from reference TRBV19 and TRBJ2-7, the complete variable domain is DGGITQSPKYLFRKEGQNVTLSCEQNLNHDAMYWYRQDPGQGLRLIYYSQIVNDFQKGDIAEGYSVSREKKESFPLTVTSAQKNPTAFYLCASSKAPLTHYSYEQYFGPGTRLTVT.

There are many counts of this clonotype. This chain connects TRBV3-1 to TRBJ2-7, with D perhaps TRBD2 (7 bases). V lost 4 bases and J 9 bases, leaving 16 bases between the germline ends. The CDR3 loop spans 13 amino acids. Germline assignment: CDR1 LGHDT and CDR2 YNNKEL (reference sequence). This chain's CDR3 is CASSPHTGRVQYF. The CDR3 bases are TGTGCCAGCAGCCCGCACACAGGGAGGGTGCAGTACTTC.

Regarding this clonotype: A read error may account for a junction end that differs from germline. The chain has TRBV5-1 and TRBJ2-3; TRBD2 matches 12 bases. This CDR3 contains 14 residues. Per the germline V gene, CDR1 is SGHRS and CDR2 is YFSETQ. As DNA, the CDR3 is TGCGCCTGCAGACTAGCGGGAGTGACAGATACGCAGTATTTT. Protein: CACRLAGVTDTQYF. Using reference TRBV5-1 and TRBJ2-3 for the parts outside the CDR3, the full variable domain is KAGVTQTPRYLIKTRGQQVTLSCSPISGHRSVSWYQQTPGQGLQFLFEYFSETQRNKGNFPGRFSGRQFSNSRSEMNVSTLELGDSALYLCACRLAGVTDTQYFGPGTRLTVL.

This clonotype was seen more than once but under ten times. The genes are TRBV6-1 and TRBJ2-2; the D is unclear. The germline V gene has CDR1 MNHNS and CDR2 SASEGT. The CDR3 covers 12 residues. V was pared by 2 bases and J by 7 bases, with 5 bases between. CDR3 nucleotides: TGTGCCAGCAGTGAAACGGGCGGGGAGCTGTTTTTT. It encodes CASSETGGELFF.

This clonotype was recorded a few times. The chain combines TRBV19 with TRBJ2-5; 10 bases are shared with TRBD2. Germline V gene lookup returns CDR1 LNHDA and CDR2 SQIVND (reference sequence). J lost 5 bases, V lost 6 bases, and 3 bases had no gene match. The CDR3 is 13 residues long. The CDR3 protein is CASRLAGVETQYF. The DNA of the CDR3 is TGTGCCAGTAGGCTAGCGGGAGTTGAGACCCAGTACTTC. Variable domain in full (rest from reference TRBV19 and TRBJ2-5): DGGITQSPKYLFRKEGQNVTLSCEQNLNHDAMYWYRQDPGQGLRLIYYSQIVNDFQKGDIAEGYSVSREKKESFPLTVTSAQKNPTAFYLCASRLAGVETQYFGPGTRLLVL.

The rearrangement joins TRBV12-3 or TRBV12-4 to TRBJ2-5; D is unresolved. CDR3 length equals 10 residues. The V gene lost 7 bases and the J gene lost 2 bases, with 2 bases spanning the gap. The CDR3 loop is CASTQETQYF. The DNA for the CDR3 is TGTGCCAGCACACAAGAGACCCAGTACTTC.

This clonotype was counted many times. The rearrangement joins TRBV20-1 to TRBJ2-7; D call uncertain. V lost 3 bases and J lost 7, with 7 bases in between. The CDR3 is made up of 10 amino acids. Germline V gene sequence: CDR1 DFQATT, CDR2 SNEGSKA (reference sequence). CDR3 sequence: CSASPGEQYF. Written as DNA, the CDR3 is TGCAGTGCTAGTCCAGGAGAGCAGTACTTC.

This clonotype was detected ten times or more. The CDR3 is CASSPRGVDGYTF. The CDR3 DNA follows: TGTGCCAGCTCACCAAGGGGCGTTGACGGCTACACCTTC. The chain joins TRBV18 to TRBJ1-2; a weak D match, TRBD1 (5 bases). The V and J ends lost 2 bases and 8 bases respectively, with 12 bases between them. CDR1 is KGHSH, CDR2 LQKENI, per germline. The CDR3 runs to 13 residues.

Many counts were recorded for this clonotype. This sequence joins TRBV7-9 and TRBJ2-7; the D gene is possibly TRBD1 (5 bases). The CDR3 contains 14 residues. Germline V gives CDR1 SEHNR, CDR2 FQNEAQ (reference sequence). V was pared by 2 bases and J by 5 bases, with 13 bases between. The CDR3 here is CASSLLQERNEQYF. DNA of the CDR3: TGTGCCAGCAGCTTATTACAGGAGAGAAACGAGCAGTACTTC. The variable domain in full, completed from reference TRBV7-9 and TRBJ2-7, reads DTGVSQNPRHKITKRGQNVTFRCDPISEHNRLYWYRQTLGQGPEFLTYFQNEAQLEKSRLLSDRFSAERPKGSFSTLEIQRTEQGDSAMYLCASSLLQERNEQYFGPGTRLTVT.

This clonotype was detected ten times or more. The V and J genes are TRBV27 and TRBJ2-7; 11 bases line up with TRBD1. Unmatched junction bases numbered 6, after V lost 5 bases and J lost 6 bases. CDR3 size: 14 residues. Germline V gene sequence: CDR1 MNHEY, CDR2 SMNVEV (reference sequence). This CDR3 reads CASSQPGTGGEQYF. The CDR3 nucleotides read TGTGCCAGCAGTCAACCCGGGACAGGGGGCGAGCAGTACTTC.

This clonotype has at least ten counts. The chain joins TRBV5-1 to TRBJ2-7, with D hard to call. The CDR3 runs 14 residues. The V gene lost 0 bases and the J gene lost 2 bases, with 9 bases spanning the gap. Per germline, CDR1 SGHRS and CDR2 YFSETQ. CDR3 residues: CASSLGAVTYEQYF. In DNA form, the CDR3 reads TGCGCCAGCAGCTTGGGGGCAGTAACCTACGAGCAGTACTTC.

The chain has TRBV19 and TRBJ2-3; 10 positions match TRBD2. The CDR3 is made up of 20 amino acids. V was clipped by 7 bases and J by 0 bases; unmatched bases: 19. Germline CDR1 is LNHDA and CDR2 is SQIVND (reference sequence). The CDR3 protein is CASIPSSPLAGSPSTDTQYF. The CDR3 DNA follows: TGTGCCAGTATCCCCTCCTCTCCACTAGCGGGAAGCCCTAGCACAGATACGCAGTATTTT.

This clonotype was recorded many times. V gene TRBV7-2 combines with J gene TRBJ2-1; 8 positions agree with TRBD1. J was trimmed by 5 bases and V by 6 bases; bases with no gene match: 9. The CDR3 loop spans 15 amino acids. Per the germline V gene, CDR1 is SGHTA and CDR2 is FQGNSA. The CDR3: CASRPPGTGNNEQFF. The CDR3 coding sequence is TGTGCCAGCAGACCACCCGGGACAGGTAACAATGAGCAGTTCTTC. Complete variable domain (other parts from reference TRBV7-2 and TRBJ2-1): GAGVSQSPSNKVTEKGKDVELRCDPISGHTALYWYRQSLGQGLEFLIYFQGNSAPDKSGLPSDRFSAERTGGSVSTLTIQRTQQEDSAVYLCASRPPGTGNNEQFFGPGTRLTVL.